These 22 T cell receptor beta chains were all obtained from the same sample, sequenced in a study of shared clonotypes between healthy human individuals (TCRdb year 2020). The library relied on the immunoSEQ multiplex PCR assay. TCRdb mirrors the immuneACCESS table, restricted to in-frame sequences. Some clones are absent from its copies; in checked studies, under half trace to an unresolved V gene, and the reason for the others is unknown. Within this sample are a few million clones, with approximately 94% of them counted one time only. Clones ranked in the top ten supply approximately 0.13% of the sample. The material sequenced was naive CD4+ T cells sorted from blood. Reading the label with the study, this specimen's cell subset or site is: CD45RA+ positively selected. The origin of the receptors is a man younger than 35 in good health.

The chain joins TRBV7-9 to TRBJ2-7; the match to TRBD1 covers 7 bases. The CDR3 has 13 amino acids. The J segment lost 0 bases and the V segment lost 8 bases, leaving 4 bases of the junction unmatched. Per the germline V gene, CDR1 is SEHNR and CDR2 is FQNEAQ (reference sequence). CDR3 amino acids: CASQRGPSYEQYF. The CDR3 DNA reads as TGTGCCAGCCAGAGGGGGCCCTCCTACGAGCAGTACTTC.

J is TRBJ2-7 and V is TRBV6-5; no clear D gene. V was trimmed by 5 bases and J by 6 bases, leaving 14 bases between them. Germline V gene lookup returns CDR1 MNHEY and CDR2 SVGAGI. This CDR3 has 13 amino acids. In DNA form, the CDR3 reads TGTGCCAGCAGTAGATCCGTACGATCCGAGCAGTACTTC. Its translation is CASSRSVRSEQYF.

This clone was recorded once. This chain links TRBV6-6 with TRBJ1-1, with a tentative D call TRBD1 (6 bases). The ends were cut back, 5 bases at V and 1 base at J, with 11 bases in the middle. Germline V lookup: CDR1 MNHNY, CDR2 SVGAGI (reference sequence). This CDR3 has 14 residues. CDR3 in DNA: TGTGCCAGCAGTAAACTACAGGGGAACACTGAAGCTTTCTTT. This sequence encodes CASSKLQGNTEAFF.

The CDR3 DNA follows: TGCGCCAGCATCACGGACGGAGGATGTACTAATGAAAAACTGTTTTTT. Translated: CASITDGGCTNEKLFF. This chain connects TRBV5-1 to TRBJ1-4; D unclear. This CDR3 spans 16 amino acids. V was clipped by 6 bases and J by 2 bases, with 17 bases between them. Germline CDR1 and CDR2: SGHRS and YFSETQ.

This clone was counted once. This chain links TRBV6-1 with TRBJ1-6; D uncertain. V was trimmed by 2 bases and J by 7 bases, leaving 21 bases between them. This CDR3 contains 18 residues. Germline V gene lookup returns CDR1 MNHNS and CDR2 SASEGT. The CDR3 protein is CASSERQEYFPRNSPLHF. CDR3 nucleotides: TGTGCCAGCAGTGAAAGGCAGGAATATTTCCCCCGGAATTCACCCCTCCACTTT.

The chain joins TRBV19 to TRBJ2-7; the match to TRBD1 covers 9 bases. Germline V lookup: CDR1 LNHDA, CDR2 SQIVND (reference sequence). Trimming removed 6 bases from V and 1 base from J; junction bases left unmatched: 7. The CDR3 consists of 15 residues. The CDR3 region is CASSNGQGRSYEQYF. DNA for the CDR3: TGTGCCAGTAGCAACGGACAGGGGAGATCCTACGAGCAGTACTTC.

The V call is TRBV6-1, the J call TRBJ1-2; D is uncertain. CDR1 is MNHNS and CDR2 is SASEGT in the germline V gene. The CDR3 has 14 amino acids. V was shortened by 6 bases and J by 5 bases, with 16 bases between the two germline ends. Here the CDR3 DNA reads TGTGCCAGCAGAACAATAGGACTCACTTATGGCTACACCTTC. Protein: CASRTIGLTYGYTF.

Details on this clone: Other DNA sequences from this sample encode an identical CDR3 as well. This chain uses TRBV6-5 with TRBJ1-3; D not certain. CDR3 size: 11 residues. CDR1 is MNHEY and CDR2 is SVGAGI in the germline V gene. The V and J ends lost 5 bases and 4 bases respectively, with 3 bases between them. The CDR3 reads CASSLGNTIYF. CDR3 DNA: TGTGCCAGCAGTCTGGGAAACACCATATATTTT.

On this clone itself: Within the sample, other DNA sequences also encode this same CDR3. The genes are TRBV11-3 and TRBJ2-1, with unresolved D. Per germline, CDR1 SGHNT and CDR2 YENEEA. Trimming stripped 1 base from V and 6 bases from J, with 7 bases between. There are 13 residues in the CDR3. In DNA form, the CDR3 reads TGTGCCAGCAGCTTAGGGGCTGCCAATGAGCAGTTCTTC. Translating it yields CASSLGAANEQFF.

J is TRBJ1-3 and V is TRBV14; D is uncertain. Germline CDR1 reads SGHDN; CDR2 reads FVKESK. Trimming removed 3 bases at V and 1 base at J, with 10 bases between. The CDR3 totals 15 residues. CDR3 sequence reads: CASSHPRVSGNTIYF. In DNA, the CDR3 is TGTGCCAGCAGCCACCCAAGGGTTTCTGGAAACACCATATATTTT.

Worth noting for this clone: Other nucleotide sequences in the sample specify the same CDR3. The chain couples TRBV11-2 to TRBJ1-1; D call uncertain. V dropped 5 bases and J dropped 0 bases, with 10 bases sitting between them. Germline CDR1 reads SGHAT; CDR2 reads FQNNGV. The CDR3 runs 14 residues. The CDR3 region is CASSLTVMNTEAFF. CDR3 DNA: TGTGCCAGCAGCCTAACAGTAATGAACACTGAAGCTTTCTTT. Complete variable domain (other parts from reference TRBV11-2 and TRBJ1-1): EAGVAQSPRYKIIEKRQSVAFWCNPISGHATLYWYQQILGQGPKLLIQFQNNGVVDDSQLPKDRFSAERLKGVDSTLKIQPAKLEDSAVYLCASSLTVMNTEAFFGQGTRLTVV.

The chain combines TRBV7-9 with TRBJ2-5; the D gene is possibly TRBD1 (6 bases). The CDR3 is 16 residues long. V lost 3 bases to trimming and J lost 2 bases, with 16 bases between them. Germline CDR1 reads SEHNR; CDR2 reads FQNEAQ (reference sequence). The CDR3 is CASSLGATRLQETQYF. The CDR3 nucleotides read TGTGCCAGCAGCTTGGGGGCAACCAGGTTACAAGAGACCCAGTACTTC.

The V and J genes are TRBV6-5 and TRBJ2-4, with D uncertain. This CDR3 is built from 14 residues. Trimming pared 2 bases from V and 3 bases from J, leaving 8 bases between. Germline assignment: CDR1 MNHEY and CDR2 SVGAGI. CDR3 region: CASSYKGHKNIQYF. CDR3 nucleotide sequence: TGTGCCAGCAGTTACAAAGGGCACAAAAACATTCAGTACTTC.

J is TRBJ1-1 and V is TRBV29-1, with D possibly matching TRBD1 (6 bases). The germline CDR1 and CDR2 sequences are SQVTM and ANQGSEA. V was cut by 3 bases and J by 1 base, with 6 bases left in between. This CDR3 has 12 amino acids. CDR3 amino acids: CSVEGQNTEAFF. The CDR3, as DNA: TGCAGCGTTGAGGGACAGAACACTGAAGCTTTCTTT. The whole variable domain, filled in from reference TRBV29-1 and TRBJ1-1, reads SAVISQKPSRDICQRGTSLTIQCQVDSQVTMMFWYRQQPGQSLTLIATANQGSEATYESGFVIDKFPISRPNLTFSTLTVSNMSPEDSSIYLCSVEGQNTEAFFGQGTRLTVV.

J is TRBJ1-2 and V is TRBV7-2; D is unresolved. Trimming stripped 1 base from V and 8 bases from J, with 17 bases between. CDR3 size: 15 residues. Germline V gene sequence: CDR1 SGHTA, CDR2 FQGNSA. CDR3 DNA sequence: TGTGCCAGCAGCTTAGTTACGGCATTCCCTGAGGGCTACACCTTC. This gives the protein CASSLVTAFPEGYTF. Full variable domain (rest looked up from reference TRBV7-2 and TRBJ1-2): GAGVSQSPSNKVTEKGKDVELRCDPISGHTALYWYRQSLGQGLEFLIYFQGNSAPDKSGLPSDRFSAERTGGSVSTLTIQRTQQEDSAVYLCASSLVTAFPEGYTFGSGTRLTVV.

The count of this clone is one. The rearrangement uses TRBV21-1 and TRBJ1-1; the table calls TRBD1, which could not be checked here. TRBV21-1 is assigned pseudogene status. The CDR3 runs to 17 residues. CDR3 sequence: CASSKETSGTGRTEAFF. CDR3 sequence (DNA): TGTGCCAGCAGCAAGGAGACCTCCGGGACAGGGAGGACTGAAGCTTTCTTT.

This rearrangement joins TRBV5-6 to TRBJ2-7; no reliable D call. CDR1 is SGHDT and CDR2 is YYEEEE in the germline V gene. The CDR3 loop spans 15 amino acids. The ends were cut back, 2 bases at V and 0 bases at J, with 12 bases in the middle. Here the CDR3 reads CASSFTAQISYEQYF. The CDR3 DNA follows: TGTGCCAGCAGCTTTACAGCCCAAATCTCCTACGAGCAGTACTTC. The variable domain in full, completed from reference TRBV5-6 and TRBJ2-7, reads DAGVTQSPTHLIKTRGQQVTLRCSPKSGHDTVSWYQQALGQGPQFIFQYYEEEERQRGNFPDRFSGHQFPNYSSELNVNALLLGDSALYLCASSFTAQISYEQYFGPGTRLTVT.

CDR3 loop: CASSAKAGNTEAFF. The DNA of the CDR3 is TGTGCCAGCAGTGCCAAAGCAGGGAACACTGAAGCTTTCTTT. This rearrangement joins TRBV6-4 to TRBJ1-1; no definite D call. Per germline, CDR1 MRHNA and CDR2 SNTAGT. The V and J ends lost 4 bases and 1 base respectively, with 10 bases between them. The CDR3 consists of 14 residues.

The rearrangement uses TRBV2 and TRBJ1-3; TRBD1 is a possible D gene (6 bases). Germline V gene sequence: CDR1 SNHLY, CDR2 FYNNEI. CDR3 length: 15 residues. V lost 6 bases and J 0 bases, leaving 12 bases between the germline ends. CDR3 DNA: TGTGCCAGCAGCGTGGACAGCCTCTCTGGAAACACCATATATTTT. It codes for CASSVDSLSGNTIYF.

The rearrangement uses TRBV18 and TRBJ1-5, with a possible D match to TRBD1 (5 bases). The CDR3 extends over 14 amino acids. V lost 3 bases to trimming and J lost 7 bases, with 13 bases between them. Per the germline V gene, CDR1 is KGHSH and CDR2 is LQKENI. CDR3 DNA sequence: TGTGCCAGCTCACCGGGGGGAAACTGGCAGCCCCAGCATTTT. It specifies CASSPGGNWQPQHF.

The chain combines TRBV6-5 with TRBJ1-1; D is perhaps TRBD1 (5 bases). The CDR3 consists of 12 residues. V lost 2 bases to trimming and J lost 11 bases, with 12 bases between them. Germline V gene data show CDR1 as MNHEY and CDR2 as SVGAGI. This CDR3 is CASSYNKGTAFF. CDR3 DNA: TGTGCCAGCAGTTACAACAAGGGGACGGCTTTCTTT.

This clone was found a few times. V is TRBV9 and J is TRBJ1-3; tentatively, D is TRBD1 (5 bases). V lost 3 bases, J lost 2 bases, and 15 bases lay in between. Germline values: CDR1 SGDLS, CDR2 YYNGEE. This CDR3 comprises 16 residues. CDR3 coding DNA: TGTGCCAGCAGCGCAGGCGTAGGGACGGCTGGAAACACCATATATTTT. As protein: CASSAGVGTAGNTIYF. The variable domain in full, with the rest retrieved from reference TRBV9 and TRBJ1-3, is DSGVTQTPKHLITATGQRVTLRCSPRSGDLSVYWYQQSLDQGLQFLIQYYNGEERAKGNILERFSAQQFPDLHSELNLSSLELGDSALYFCASSAGVGTAGNTIYFGEGSWLTVV.